This record concerns one T cell receptor beta chain sequence. This specimen belongs to a study of T cell repertoires in aging, cancer and after chemotherapy. CDR1 and CDR2 from the germline V gene are SGHDT and YYEEEE. The CDR3 sequence is 15 residues long. Trimming left V 0 bases short and J 3 bases short, with 10 bases between. A mixed TRB-A/B primer pool amplified rearranged TRB by multiplex touch-down PCR. TCRdb re-analysed the multiplex PCR reads in MiXCR, keeping a single row per CDR3 protein. The data show about 4,600 distinct CDR3 sequences, with about 20% seen just once and more than 14% held by the top ten. Peripheral blood genomic DNA, not sorted cells or RNA, was the template.

The receptor was derived from a human donor with a blood cancer. Sequences were obtained from blood. The V gene is TRBV5-6, the J gene TRBJ2-1; D might be TRBD1 or TRBD2, each matching 5 bases. CDR3 in DNA: TGTGCCAGCAGCTTGGGGGACGGGTTCTACAATGAGCAGTTCTTC. It translates to CASSLGDGFYNEQFF.